These T cell receptor beta chains were read from a single sample in a study of CD8+ T cells in alopecia areata. TCRdb's copy holds only in-frame clones and misses some; the assay was immunoSEQ multiplex PCR. The data contain 150,000 to 200,000 clones, less than 70% of them singletons. This specimen was CD4+ T cells sorted from blood, taken around week 47, from a patient treated with tofacitinib. The receptors were sampled from a human donor with alopecia areata. Both conserved end residues are part of each CDR3. The D gene is left open where the match is weak. Size values are once, few and many counts, or a class for expanded clones, and some rows have none.

.,TRBJ1-1,.,TRBV30,CAWRWQLNTEAFF,TGTGCCTGGAGGTGGCAGCTCAACACTGAAGCTTTCTTT
.,TRBJ2-3,.,TRBV7-6,CASSPTGATDTQYF,TGTGCCAGCAGCCCAACCGGGGCCACAGATACGCAGTATTTT
.,TRBJ1-2,.,TRBV5-4,CASSLSEAGYTF,TGTGCCAGCAGCTTGTCCGAGGCTGGCTACACCTTC
once,TRBJ1-2,TRBD1,TRBV18,CASSPQRRGTGSFNGYTF,TGTGCCAGCTCACCTCAACGGCGAGGGACAGGGAGTTTCAATGGCTACACCTTC
.,TRBJ2-3,.,TRBV12-5,CASGSTDTQYF,TGTGCTAGTGGTTCAACAGATACGCAGTATTTT
.,TRBJ1-4,.,TRBV30,CAWSVAKSGGQSNEKLFF,TGTGCCTGGAGTGTAGCGAAATCGGGAGGACAGTCTAATGAAAAACTGTTTTTT
few,TRBJ1-1,.,TRBV18,CASSPSLQKGNTEAFF,TGTGCCAGCTCACCTAGCCTCCAGAAGGGGAACACTGAAGCTTTCTTT
.,TRBJ1-2,.,TRBV27,CASSPGLRYGYTF,TGTGCCAGCTCCCCGGGGCTTCGCTATGGCTACACCTTC
.,TRBJ1-1,.,TRBV30,CAWSVPGAEGAFF,TGTGCCTGGAGTGTACCGGGTGCCGAGGGGGCTTTCTTT
.,TRBJ1-2,.,TRBV7-2,CASSLARRRGYTF,TGTGCCAGCAGCTTAGCGAGGAGGCGGGGCTACACCTTC
.,TRBJ2-3,.,TRBV30,CAWSTGTDTQYF,TGTGCCTGGAGTACAGGCACAGATACGCAGTATTTT
once,TRBJ2-3,.,TRBV7-3,CASSPRGSTDTQYF,TGTGCCAGCAGCCCGAGGGGGAGCACAGATACGCAGTATTTT
.,TRBJ2-7,TRBD1,TRBV9,CASSPTGGLPYEQYF,TGTGCCAGCAGCCCTACAGGGGGCCTTCCCTACGAGCAGTACTTC
once,TRBJ2-7,.,TRBV7-9,CASSLTEGSSKGYEQYF,TGTGCCAGCAGCTTGACGGAGGGTAGCTCCAAGGGGTACGAGCAGTACTTC
few,TRBJ2-5,.,TRBV30,CAWSRVGETQYF,TGTGCCTGGAGCAGGGTTGGCGAGACCCAGTACTTC
few,TRBJ1-1,.,TRBV5-1,CASSLGRVNTEAFF,TGCGCCAGCAGCTTGGGACGGGTGAACACTGAAGCTTTCTTT
few,TRBJ1-6,.,TRBV18,CASSTGNSPLHF,TGTGCCAGCTCAACAGGGAATTCACCCCTCCACTTT
.,TRBJ2-1,.,TRBV5-4,CASRRGDGRGYNEQFF,TGTGCCAGCAGGAGAGGGGACGGGCGGGGTTACAATGAGCAGTTCTTC
.,TRBJ2-1,.,TRBV30,CAWRGTAGLFF,TGTGCCTGGAGAGGAACCGCTGGGCTGTTCTTC
.,TRBJ1-1,.,TRBV12-5,CASGLVTGLNTEAFF,TGTGCTAGTGGTTTGGTAACAGGGTTAAACACTGAAGCTTTCTTT
.,TRBJ1-1,.,TRBV30,CAWSVGVLDTEAFF,TGTGCCTGGAGTGTAGGGGTCTTGGACACTGAAGCTTTCTTT
.,TRBJ2-1,TRBD2,TRBV29-1,CSVEGKTSGVNEQFF,TGCAGCGTGGAAGGAAAGACTAGCGGGGTGAATGAGCAGTTCTTC